This record covers a single T cell receptor (beta chain). Data came from immunoSEQ multiplex PCR; TCRdb stores just in-frame clones and leaves some out. The sample shows tens of thousands of clones, around 90% of them seen only once. The data stem from a study of T cell responses to AZD1222 COVID-19 vaccine. Germline V gene data show CDR1 as MNHEY and CDR2 as SVGAGI. With V trimmed by 6 bases and J by 2 bases, 5 bases remained unmatched. The CDR3 length is 15 residues. The V gene is TRBV6-5, the J gene TRBJ1-5, with 9 nucleotides matching TRBD1. The sample in question was peripheral blood, obtained 28 days after the second AZD1222 dose. This sequence was found in an adult who received the AZD1222 COVID-19 vaccine. CDR3 in DNA: TGTGCCAGCAGGGGACAGGGTATAGGCAATCAGCCCCAGCATTTT. It translates to CASRGQGIGNQPQHF.